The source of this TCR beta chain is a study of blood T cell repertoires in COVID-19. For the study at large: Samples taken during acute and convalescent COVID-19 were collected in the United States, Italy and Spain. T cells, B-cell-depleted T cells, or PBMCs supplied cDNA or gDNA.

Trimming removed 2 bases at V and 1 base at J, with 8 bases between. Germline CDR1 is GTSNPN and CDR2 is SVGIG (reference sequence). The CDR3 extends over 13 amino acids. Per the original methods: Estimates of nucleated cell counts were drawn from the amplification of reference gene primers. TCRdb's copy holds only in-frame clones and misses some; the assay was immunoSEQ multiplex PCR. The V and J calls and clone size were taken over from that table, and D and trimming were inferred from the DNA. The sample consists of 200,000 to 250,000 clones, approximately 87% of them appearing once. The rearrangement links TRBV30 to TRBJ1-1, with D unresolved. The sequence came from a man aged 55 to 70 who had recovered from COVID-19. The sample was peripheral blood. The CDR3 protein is CAWSPQENTEAFF. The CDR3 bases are TGTGCCTGGAGTCCGCAGGAGAACACTGAAGCTTTCTTT.